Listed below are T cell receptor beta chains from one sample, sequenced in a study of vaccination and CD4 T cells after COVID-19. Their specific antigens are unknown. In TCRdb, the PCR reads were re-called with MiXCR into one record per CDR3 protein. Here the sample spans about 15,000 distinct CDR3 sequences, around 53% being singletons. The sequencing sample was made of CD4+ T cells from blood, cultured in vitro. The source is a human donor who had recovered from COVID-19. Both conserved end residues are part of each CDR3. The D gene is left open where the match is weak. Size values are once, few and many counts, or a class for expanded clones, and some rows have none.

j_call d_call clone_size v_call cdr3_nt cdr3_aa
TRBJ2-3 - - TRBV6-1 TGTGCCAGCAGAAGAGCAGGGGCCGCAGATACGCAGTATTTT CASRRAGAADTQYF
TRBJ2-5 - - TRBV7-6 TGTGCCAGCAGCTCTAGACCCGAAGAGACCCAGTACTTC CASSSRPEETQYF
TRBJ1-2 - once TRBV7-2 TGTGCCAGCAGCTTAGCACAAAGTTCCTATGGCTACACCTTC CASSLAQSSYGYTF
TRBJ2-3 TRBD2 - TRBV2 TGTGCCAGCAAGGCGGGAGTGGGCACAGATACGCAGTATTTT CASKAGVGTDTQYF
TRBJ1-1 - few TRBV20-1 TGCAGTGCTACAGCCAAGGGGCCGGGCACTGAAGCTTTCTTT CSATAKGPGTEAFF
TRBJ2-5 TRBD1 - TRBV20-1 TGCAGTGCCCTAGACCCGACAGGGGCAGGAGAGACCCAGTACTTC CSALDPTGAGETQYF
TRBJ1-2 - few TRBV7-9 TGTGCCAGCGGCGCTTCGGGGGTCATAGGTGGCTACACCTTC CASGASGVIGGYTF
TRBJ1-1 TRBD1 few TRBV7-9 TGTGCCAGCAGCAGGGACAGGGAAACTGAAGCTTTCTTT CASSRDRETEAFF
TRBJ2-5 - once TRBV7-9 TGTGCCAGCACCCTCGGAGAGACCCAGTACTTC CASTLGETQYF
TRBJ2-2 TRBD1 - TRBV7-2 TGTGCCAGCCGCCATGGGCAGGGGGCAGCCGGGGAGCTGTTTTTT CASRHGQGAAGELFF
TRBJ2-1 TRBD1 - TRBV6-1 TGTGCCAGCAGTCTTACAGGGGAACAGGGCAATGAGCAGTTCTTC CASSLTGEQGNEQFF
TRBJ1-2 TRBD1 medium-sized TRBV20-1 TGCAGTGCTAGGGGACAGGGGGAGAGCGGGTATGGCTACACCTTC CSARGQGESGYGYTF
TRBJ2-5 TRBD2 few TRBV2 TGTGCCAGCAGTGGTGGACTAGTAATTTCAGAGACCCAGTACTTC CASSGGLVISETQYF
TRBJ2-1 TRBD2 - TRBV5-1 TGCGCCAGCAGGATGGGACTAGCGGATATCGACAATGAGCAGTTCTTC CASRMGLADIDNEQFF
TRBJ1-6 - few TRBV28 TGTGCCAACGCCAGGGGCTCCTATAATTCACCCCTCCACTTT CANARGSYNSPLHF
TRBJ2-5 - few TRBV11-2 TGTGCCAGCAGCGGGGGACGGGAGACCCAGTACTTC CASSGGRETQYF
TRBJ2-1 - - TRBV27 TGTGCCAGCAGTTTACAGCCCAGTGAGCAGTTCTTC CASSLQPSEQFF
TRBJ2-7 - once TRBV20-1 TGCAGTGCCAAAGACGTGGGCGAGCAGTACTTC CSAKDVGEQYF